The following is a T cell receptor (beta chain) sequence with its context. The data are from a study of shared clonotypes between healthy human individuals. Germline V CDR1 and CDR2: LNHNV, YYDKDF (reference sequence). Trimming pared 3 bases from V and 6 bases from J, leaving 12 bases between. The CDR3 sequence is 13 residues long. Sequencing used immunoSEQ multiplex PCR; TCRdb keeps in-frame clones, though not all of them. The sample lists around 88,000 clones, roughly 69% occurring once. The TCR originated in a man aged 30-40 years in good health. The sequenced sample consisted of memory CD8+ T cells sorted from blood. Documented subset: CD45RO+ cells pooled with CCR7-negative TemRA cells. The chain joins TRBV15 to TRBJ2-7; weak D call: TRBD2 (5 bases). Here the CDR3 DNA reads TGTGCCACCAGCAGGCGGAGGCTTGGCGAGCAGTACTTC. Translating gives CATSRRRLGEQYF. Variable domain in full (rest from reference TRBV15 and TRBJ2-7): DAMVIQNPRYQVTQFGKPVTLSCSQTLNHNVMYWYQQKSSQAPKLLFHYYDKDFNNEADTPDNFQSRRPNTSFCFLDIRSPGLGDTAMYLCATSRRRLGEQYFGPGTRLTVT.